One sample yielded the 24 T cell receptor beta chains listed below, sequenced in a study of cytomegalovirus exposure and HLA in healthy donors. PCR involved 60 Vbeta and 13 Jbeta primers. Clones were read by immunoSEQ multiplex PCR, and TCRdb kept only the in-frame ones, dropping some. The sample has about 180,000 clones, more than 75% seen once; the top ten hold 2% to 2.5%. Source material: PBMCs. These receptors all come from a woman under 40 in good health and CMV-seropositive.

This CDR3 is CASSVDKGLYTF. DNA of the CDR3: TGTGCCAGCAGCGTGGACAAGGGCCTCTACACCTTC. This sequence joins TRBV9 and TRBJ1-2; possible D gene TRBD1, 5 bases. The CDR3 consists of 12 residues. CDR1 is SGDLS, CDR2 YYNGEE, per germline. V shed 2 bases and J shed 10 bases, with 12 bases lying between them.

This clone appeared a few times. V gene TRBV7-2 combines with J gene TRBJ1-2, with TRBD1 matching over 8 bases. Trimming at V came to 5 bases and at J to 4 bases, leaving 9 bases not matched to a gene. CDR1 and CDR2 (germline): SGHTA, FQGNSA. The CDR3 has 15 amino acids. CDR3: CASSPSGGPSYGYTF. CDR3 sequence (DNA): TGTGCCAGCAGCCCCTCAGGGGGCCCATCCTATGGCTACACCTTC.

V usage is TRBV7-7 and J usage is TRBJ2-3, with a tentative D call TRBD2 (6 bases). Germline V gives CDR1 SSHAT, CDR2 FNYEAQ (reference sequence). The V and J ends lost 5 bases and 2 bases respectively, with 11 bases between them. This CDR3 is built from 14 residues. This chain's CDR3 is CASSEGRYTDTQYF. CDR3 nucleotides: TGTGCCAGCAGCGAGGGGAGGTACACAGATACGCAGTATTTT. The full variable domain, in which reference TRBV7-7 and TRBJ2-3 provide the parts outside the CDR3, is GAGVSQSPRYKVTKRGQDVTLRCDPISSHATLYWYQQALGQGPEFLTYFNYEAQPDKSGLPSDRFSAERPEGSISTLTIQRTEQRDSAMYRCASSEGRYTDTQYFGPGTRLTVL.

This clone was seen only a few times. The rearrangement links TRBV18 to TRBJ1-1; TRBD1 matches 7 bases. V was clipped by 6 bases and J by 0 bases; unmatched bases: 7. CDR1 is KGHSH and CDR2 is LQKENI in the germline V gene. The CDR3 has 15 amino acids. DNA of the CDR3: TGTGCCAGCTCCCGTGACAGGGAGATGAACACTGAAGCTTTCTTT. Protein: CASSRDREMNTEAFF.

Notes on this clone: Other nucleotide sequences from this sample produce the same CDR3. This chain joins TRBV18 and TRBJ1-2, with TRBD1 identical over 9 bases. V lost 2 bases to trimming and J lost 4 bases; unmatched junction nucleotides: 5. The germline V gene has CDR1 KGHSH and CDR2 LQKENI. The CDR3 extends over 15 amino acids. The DNA for the CDR3 is TGTGCCAGCTCACCAGCGACAGGGGGTAGCTATGGCTACACCTTC. Its translation is CASSPATGGSYGYTF.

The rearrangement links TRBV29-1 to TRBJ2-7; D is possibly TRBD2 (6 bases). The CDR3 has 13 amino acids. V shed 3 bases and J shed 3 bases, with 12 bases lying between them. Per the germline V gene, CDR1 is SQVTM and CDR2 is ANQGSEA. Written as DNA, the CDR3 is TGCAGCGTTGAGTGGCAGGGAGGCTACGAGCAGTACTTC. Protein: CSVEWQGGYEQYF.

The chain uses TRBV28 and TRBJ2-5, with 8 bases lining up with TRBD1. The trim removed 1 base at V and 6 bases at J, leaving 10 bases unmatched. Germline V CDR1 and CDR2: MDHEN, SYDVKM. The CDR3 loop spans 16 amino acids. The CDR3 nucleotides are TGTGCCAGCAGTTTATCCTTCAGGACAGGGAGGAAGACCCAGTACTTC. Its protein product is CASSLSFRTGRKTQYF.

Only a few counts were recorded for this clone. This chain connects TRBV18 to TRBJ2-1, with 10 bases fitting TRBD2. Unmatched junction bases numbered 4, after V lost 2 bases and J lost 0 bases. CDR3 length equals 17 residues. The V gene's germline CDR1 is KGHSH and CDR2 LQKENI. CDR3 sequence reads: CASSPGLAGASYNEQFF. The CDR3, as DNA: TGTGCCAGCTCACCAGGGCTAGCGGGGGCCTCCTACAATGAGCAGTTCTTC.

The chain employs TRBV27 and TRBJ1-2; 8 bases match TRBD1. Germline CDR1 is MNHEY and CDR2 is SMNVEV (reference sequence). The J segment lost 4 bases and the V segment lost 5 bases, leaving 12 bases of the junction unmatched. This CDR3 is 16 amino acids long. The CDR3 protein is CASSQLDRAYFYGYTF. CDR3 DNA: TGTGCCAGCAGTCAGTTGGACAGGGCCTACTTCTATGGCTACACCTTC.

The gene calls are TRBV27 and TRBJ2-1; 9 positions agree with TRBD2. This CDR3 spans 12 amino acids. Per the germline V gene, CDR1 is MNHEY and CDR2 is SMNVEV (reference sequence). V shed 2 bases and J 14 bases; nucleotides not matched to a gene: 4. The chain's CDR3 is CASSLPGLAEFF. Here the CDR3 DNA reads TGTGCCAGCAGTTTACCGGGACTAGCAGAGTTCTTC.

The rearrangement uses TRBV5-6 and TRBJ2-1, with 8 bases fitting TRBD1. The CDR3 length is 16 residues. Germline lookup yields CDR1 SGHDT and CDR2 YYEEEE. Trimming at V came to 1 base and at J to 7 bases, leaving 10 bases not matched to a gene. CDR3 sequence reads: CASSLSDRGRGNEQFF. CDR3 coding DNA: TGTGCCAGCAGCTTGTCCGACAGGGGAAGAGGGAATGAGCAGTTCTTC.

The chain has TRBV4-2 and TRBJ1-2; D is possibly TRBD1 (6 bases). Per germline, CDR1 LGHNA and CDR2 YNFKEQ. Trimming left V 0 bases short and J 1 base short, with 12 bases between. This CDR3 spans 16 amino acids. The CDR3 DNA follows: TGTGCCAGCAGCCAAGATCCAGGGGTTCATAACTATGGCTACACCTTC. Encoded protein: CASSQDPGVHNYGYTF.

CDR3: CASSIGQGNEKLFF. The CDR3 DNA is TGTGCCAGTAGTATTGGACAGGGTAATGAAAAACTGTTTTTT. The rearrangement links TRBV19 to TRBJ1-4, with 8 nucleotides matching TRBD1. There are 14 residues in the CDR3. Losses at the gene ends were 3 bases for V and 4 bases for J; bases not matched to a gene: 1. Germline V gene lookup returns CDR1 LNHDA and CDR2 SQIVND (reference sequence). The full variable domain, completed using reference TRBV19 and TRBJ1-4, is DGGITQSPKYLFRKEGQNVTLSCEQNLNHDAMYWYRQDPGQGLRLIYYSQIVNDFQKGDIAEGYSVSREKKESFPLTVTSAQKNPTAFYLCASSIGQGNEKLFFGSGTQLSVL.

This clone was seen only once. The chain carries TRBV29-1 and TRBJ2-7; tentative D call: TRBD1 (6 bases). Trimming cost V 6 bases and J 6 bases, with 21 bases left between them. This CDR3 is 14 amino acids long. Germline loops: CDR1 SQVTM, CDR2 ANQGSEA. The CDR3 DNA reads TGCAGCGTCGCTCCCCCGGACAGCTTTAGCGAGCAGTACTTC. Protein product: CSVAPPDSFSEQYF.

This chain uses TRBV4-1 with TRBJ2-7, with TRBD1 identical over 7 bases. CDR1 and CDR2 (germline): MGHRA, YSYEKL. J was trimmed by 3 bases and V by 4 bases; bases with no gene match: 9. This CDR3 comprises 15 residues. The CDR3 protein is CASSPIGGNGYEQYF. In nucleotides, the CDR3 is TGCGCCAGCAGCCCGATAGGGGGCAATGGCTACGAGCAGTACTTC.

The chain combines TRBV27 with TRBJ1-2; D may be TRBD1 (5 bases). CDR3 length: 11 residues. Germline CDR1 MNHEY, CDR2 SMNVEV (reference sequence). The V gene lost 8 bases and the J gene lost 7 bases, with 11 bases spanning the gap. The CDR3 sequence is CASGAGGGYTF. The CDR3 DNA is TGTGCCAGCGGGGCGGGGGGTGGCTACACCTTC.

This chain connects TRBV18 to TRBJ1-1; possible D gene TRBD1, 5 bases. Germline CDR1 and CDR2: KGHSH and LQKENI. The V gene lost 4 bases and the J gene lost 3 bases, with 9 bases spanning the gap. The CDR3 has 13 residues. CDR3 protein: CASSQTGYTEAFF. The DNA for the CDR3 is TGTGCCAGCTCACAAACAGGCTACACTGAAGCTTTCTTT.

V gene TRBV4-1 combines with J gene TRBJ2-7; the match to TRBD1 covers 9 bases. Germline V lookup: CDR1 MGHRA, CDR2 YSYEKL. Germline trimming cut 6 bases from V and 0 bases from J; bases unmatched to any gene: 9. The CDR3 sequence is 16 residues long. The DNA for the CDR3 is TGCGCCAGCAGTGGTCCCCGGGACAGGGTCTCCTACGAGCAGTACTTC. Translating gives CASSGPRDRVSYEQYF.

J is TRBJ2-3 and V is TRBV4-2; D is perhaps TRBD2 (6 bases). The CDR3 is 16 amino acids. Per germline, CDR1 LGHNA and CDR2 YNFKEQ. The ends were cut back, 1 base at V and 0 bases at J, with 11 bases in the middle. CDR3 nucleotides: TGTGCCAGCAGCCAAGTTCGGGGACTTAGCACAGATACGCAGTATTTT. This encodes CASSQVRGLSTDTQYF.

The chain combines TRBV6-6 with TRBJ1-6; 8 bases align to TRBD1. CDR1 is MNHNY, CDR2 SVGAGI, per germline (reference sequence). V shed 4 bases and J 7 bases; nucleotides not matched to a gene: 6. The CDR3 contains 15 residues. Here the CDR3 reads CASSSQRTGNSPLHF. DNA of the CDR3: TGTGCCAGCAGTTCTCAAAGGACAGGGAATTCACCCCTCCACTTT.

This clone was seen only a few times. The CDR3 DNA follows: TGTGCCAGCAGCTTAGGATCTGGGGGCGGTTCCTACGAGCAGTACTTC. It specifies CASSLGSGGGSYEQYF. V gene TRBV7-9 combines with J gene TRBJ2-7; the D gene is possibly TRBD1 (6 bases). From germline, CDR1 is SEHNR and CDR2 FQNEAQ (reference sequence). V lost 1 base, J lost 1 base, and 14 bases lay in between. CDR3 length equals 16 residues.

This sequence joins TRBV21-1 and TRBJ2-1; the D call TRBD2 from the table was never checked on the DNA. TRBV21-1 is assigned pseudogene status. This CDR3 region has 15 residues. The CDR3: CASSKGSLLYNEQFF. CDR3 bases: TGTGCCAGCAGCAAAGGGAGTCTCCTCTACAATGAGCAGTTCTTC.

The chain has TRBV7-3 and TRBJ2-2; 9 positions agree with TRBD1. The junction had 8 bases not matched to a gene; V was cut back by 7 bases and J by 5 bases. This CDR3 region has 15 residues. Germline assignment: CDR1 SGHTA and CDR2 FQGTGA. The CDR3: CASTPTGGSTGELFF. In nucleotides, the CDR3 is TGTGCCAGCACCCCGACAGGGGGTAGTACCGGGGAGCTGTTTTTT.

This clone came up once. The chain links TRBV15 to TRBJ1-5; 8 positions agree with TRBD1. V was pared by 3 bases and J by 2 bases, with 0 bases of the junction left unmatched. Germline assignment: CDR1 LNHNV and CDR2 YYDKDF (reference sequence). This CDR3 has 14 amino acids. The DNA of the CDR3 is TGTGCCACCAGCAGGGACAGGGGCAATCAGCCCCAGCATTTT. Translation gives CATSRDRGNQPQHF.